This T cell receptor beta chain was recovered during a study of blood T cell repertoires in COVID-19. Only in-frame clones appear in the TCRdb table, and some are missing; sequencing was by immunoSEQ multiplex PCR. Of fewer than 200,000 clones listed, over 80% are singletons. Per germline, CDR1 LNHNV and CDR2 YYDKDF (reference sequence). The CDR3 contains 15 residues. Trimming took 3 bases from V and 4 from J, leaving 15 bases between them. This TCR was recovered from a woman aged 60-75 years with COVID-19, enrolled during active disease. Sequencing input: peripheral blood. The chain carries TRBV15 and TRBJ1-2, with D perhaps matching TRBD1 (6 bases). CDR3 sequence reads: CATSSPHRETYGYTF. In DNA, the CDR3 is TGTGCCACCAGCAGTCCGCACAGGGAAACCTATGGCTACACCTTC. Looking up the rest from reference TRBV15 and TRBJ1-2 gives the full variable domain: DAMVIQNPRYQVTQFGKPVTLSCSQTLNHNVMYWYQQKSSQAPKLLFHYYDKDFNNEADTPDNFQSRRPNTSFCFLDIRSPGLGDTAMYLCATSSPHRETYGYTFGSGTRLTVV.